This TCR beta chain was profiled in a study of a mutant IDH1 vaccine in newly diagnosed glioma. Libraries were prepared by immunoSEQ multiplex PCR; TCRdb keeps only in-frame clonotypes and omits some of them. The table records some 71,000 clones, about 87% of them present only once. Time point in this sample: week 35, safety follow-up. Doses comprised 300 ug of mutant IDH1 20-mer peptide each, plus topical imiquimod. The V gene's germline CDR1 is SGHDT and CDR2 YYEEEE. This CDR3 region has 13 residues. Trimming took 4 bases from V and 8 from J, leaving 15 bases between them. Concerning this clone itself: Its antigen is still unknown.

Here the sequenced sample was PBMCs, taken from a glioma patient whose treatment included an IDH1 peptide vaccine. The chain combines TRBV5-6 with TRBJ1-2; D remains unclear. This receptor was identified in a young man with glioma. The CDR3 DNA reads as TGTGCCAGCAGCCCGGACGCGGTCGGAGGCTACACCTTC. This gives the protein CASSPDAVGGYTF.